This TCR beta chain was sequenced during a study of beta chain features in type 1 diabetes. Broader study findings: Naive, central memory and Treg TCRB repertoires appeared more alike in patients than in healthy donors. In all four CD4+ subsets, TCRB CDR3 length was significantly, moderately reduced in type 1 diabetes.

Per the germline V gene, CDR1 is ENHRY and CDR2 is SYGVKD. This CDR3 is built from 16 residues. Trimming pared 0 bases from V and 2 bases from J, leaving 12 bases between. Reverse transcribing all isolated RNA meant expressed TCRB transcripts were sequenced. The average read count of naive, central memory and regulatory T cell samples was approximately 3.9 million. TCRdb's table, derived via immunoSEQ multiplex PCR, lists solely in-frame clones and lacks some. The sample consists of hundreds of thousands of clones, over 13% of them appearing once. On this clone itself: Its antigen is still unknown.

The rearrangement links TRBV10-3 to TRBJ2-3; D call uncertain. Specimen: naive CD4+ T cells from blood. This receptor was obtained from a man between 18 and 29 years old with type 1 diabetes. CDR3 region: CAISESRGADTDTQYF. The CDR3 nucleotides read TGTGCCATCAGTGAGTCGAGAGGTGCGGACACAGATACGCAGTATTTT.